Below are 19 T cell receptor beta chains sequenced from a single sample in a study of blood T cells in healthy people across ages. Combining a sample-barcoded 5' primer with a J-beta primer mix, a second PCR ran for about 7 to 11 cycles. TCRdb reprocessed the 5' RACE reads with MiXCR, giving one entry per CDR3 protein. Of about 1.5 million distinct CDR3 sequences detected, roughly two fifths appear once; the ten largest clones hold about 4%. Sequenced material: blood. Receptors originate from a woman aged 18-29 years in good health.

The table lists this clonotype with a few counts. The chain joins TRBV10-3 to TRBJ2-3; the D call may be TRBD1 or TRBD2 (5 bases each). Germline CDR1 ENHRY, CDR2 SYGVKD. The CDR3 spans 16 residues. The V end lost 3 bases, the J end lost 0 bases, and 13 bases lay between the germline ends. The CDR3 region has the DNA TGTGCCATCAGTGACTCGGGGCAGCCTAGCACAGATACGCAGTATTTT. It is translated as CAISDSGQPSTDTQYF.

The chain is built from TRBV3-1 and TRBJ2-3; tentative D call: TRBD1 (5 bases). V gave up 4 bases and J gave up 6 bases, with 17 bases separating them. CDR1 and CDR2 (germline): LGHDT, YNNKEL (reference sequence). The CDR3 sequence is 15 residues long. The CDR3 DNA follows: TGTGCCAGCAGCCTATCTACCACAGGACGGGATACGCAGTATTTT. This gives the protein CASSLSTTGRDTQYF.

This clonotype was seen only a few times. CDR3 loop: CSARELIPSSYEQYF. CDR3 DNA: TGCAGTGCTAGAGAGCTGATCCCGTCCTCCTACGAGCAGTACTTC. The chain recombines TRBV20-1 with TRBJ2-7; D not resolved. Germline-derived CDR1 and CDR2 are DFQATT and SNEGSKA (reference sequence). The CDR3 spans 15 residues. Trimming cost V 0 bases and J 0 bases, with 12 bases left between them.

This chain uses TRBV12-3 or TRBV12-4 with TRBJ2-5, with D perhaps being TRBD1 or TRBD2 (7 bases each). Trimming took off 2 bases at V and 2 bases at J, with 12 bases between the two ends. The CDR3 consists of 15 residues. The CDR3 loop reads CASSLRGGQQETQYF. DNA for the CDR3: TGTGCCAGCAGTTTAAGGGGGGGACAGCAAGAGACCCAGTACTTC.

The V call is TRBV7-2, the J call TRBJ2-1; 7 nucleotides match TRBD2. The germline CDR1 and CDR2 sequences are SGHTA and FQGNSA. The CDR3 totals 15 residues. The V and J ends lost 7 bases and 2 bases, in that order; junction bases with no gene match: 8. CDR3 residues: CASTRAGVTYNEQFF. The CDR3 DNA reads TGTGCCAGCACCCGCGCGGGAGTTACCTACAATGAGCAGTTCTTC.

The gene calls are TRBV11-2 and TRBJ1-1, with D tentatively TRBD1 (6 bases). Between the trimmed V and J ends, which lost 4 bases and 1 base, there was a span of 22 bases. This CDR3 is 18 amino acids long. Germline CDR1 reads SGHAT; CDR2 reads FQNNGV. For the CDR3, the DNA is TGTGCCAGCAGCTACCGGGGGCAGGGGACTAGGTCGAACACTGAAGCTTTCTTT. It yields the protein CASSYRGQGTRSNTEAFF.

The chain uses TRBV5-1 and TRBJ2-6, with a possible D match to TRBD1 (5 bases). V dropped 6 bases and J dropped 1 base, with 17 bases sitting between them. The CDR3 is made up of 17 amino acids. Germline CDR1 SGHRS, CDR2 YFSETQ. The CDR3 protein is CASTRTVGRSGANVLTF. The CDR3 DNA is TGCGCCAGCACCAGGACGGTGGGGCGGTCTGGGGCCAACGTCCTGACTTTC.

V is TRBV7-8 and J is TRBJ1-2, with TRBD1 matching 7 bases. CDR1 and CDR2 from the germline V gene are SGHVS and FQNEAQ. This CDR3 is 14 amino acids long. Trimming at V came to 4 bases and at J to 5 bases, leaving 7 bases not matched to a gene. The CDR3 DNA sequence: TGTGCCAGCAGCTCACGGGGGACAGCGTATGGCTACACCTTC. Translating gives CASSSRGTAYGYTF.

The CDR3 spells CASSAYSKGEQFF. DNA for the CDR3: TGTGCCAGCAGCGCTTACTCCAAGGGGGAGCAGTTCTTC. The V gene is TRBV7-9, the J gene TRBJ2-1; TRBD1 is a possible D gene (5 bases). Germline-derived CDR1 and CDR2 are SEHNR and FQNEAQ (reference sequence). V lost 5 bases and J lost 10, with 15 bases in between. This CDR3 has 13 residues. The variable domain in full, with the rest retrieved from reference TRBV7-9 and TRBJ2-1, is DTGVSQNPRHKITKRGQNVTFRCDPISEHNRLYWYRQTLGQGPEFLTYFQNEAQLEKSRLLSDRFSAERPKGSFSTLEIQRTEQGDSAMYLCASSAYSKGEQFFGPGTRLTVL.

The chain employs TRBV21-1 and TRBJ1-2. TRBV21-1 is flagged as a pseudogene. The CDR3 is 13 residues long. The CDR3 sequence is CASSTWNNYGYTF. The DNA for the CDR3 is TGTGCCAGCAGCACCTGGAATAACTATGGCTACACCTTC.

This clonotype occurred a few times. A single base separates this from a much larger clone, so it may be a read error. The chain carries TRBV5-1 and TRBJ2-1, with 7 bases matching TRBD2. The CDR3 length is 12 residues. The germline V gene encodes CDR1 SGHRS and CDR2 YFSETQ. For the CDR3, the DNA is TGCGCCAGCATCTTGGAGCGGGGATCGCAGTTCTTC. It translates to CASILERGSQFF. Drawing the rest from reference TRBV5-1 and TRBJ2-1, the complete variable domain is KAGVTQTPRYLIKTRGQQVTLSCSPISGHRSVSWYQQTPGQGLQFLFEYFSETQRNKGNFPGRFSGRQFSNSRSEMNVSTLELGDSALYLCASILERGSQFFGPGTRLTVL.

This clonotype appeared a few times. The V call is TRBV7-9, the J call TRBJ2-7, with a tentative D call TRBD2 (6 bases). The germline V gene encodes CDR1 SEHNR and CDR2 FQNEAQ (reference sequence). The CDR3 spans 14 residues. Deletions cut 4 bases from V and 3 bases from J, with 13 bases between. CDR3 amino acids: CASSSSTRFYEQYF. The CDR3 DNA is TGTGCCAGCAGCTCCTCGACTAGGTTCTACGAGCAGTACTTC.

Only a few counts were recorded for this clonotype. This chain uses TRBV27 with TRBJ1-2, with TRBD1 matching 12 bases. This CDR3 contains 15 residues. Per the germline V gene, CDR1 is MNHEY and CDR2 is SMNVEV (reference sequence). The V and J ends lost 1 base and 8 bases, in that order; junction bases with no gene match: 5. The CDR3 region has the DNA TGTGCCAGCAGTTTATTAGGGACAGGGGGCGAAGGCTACACCTTC. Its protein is CASSLLGTGGEGYTF.

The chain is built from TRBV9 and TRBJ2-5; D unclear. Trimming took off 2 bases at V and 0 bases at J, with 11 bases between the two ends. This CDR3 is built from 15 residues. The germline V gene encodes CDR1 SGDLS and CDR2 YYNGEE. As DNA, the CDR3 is TGTGCCAGCAGCGTGGGCGTCGGTTACCAAGAGACCCAGTACTTC. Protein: CASSVGVGYQETQYF.

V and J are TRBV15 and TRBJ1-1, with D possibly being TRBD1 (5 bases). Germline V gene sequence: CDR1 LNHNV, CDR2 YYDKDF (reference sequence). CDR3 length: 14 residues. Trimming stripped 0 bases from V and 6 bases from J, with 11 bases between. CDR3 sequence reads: CATSRDSGFSEAFF. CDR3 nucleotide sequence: TGTGCCACCAGCAGAGATTCAGGGTTTTCTGAAGCTTTCTTT.

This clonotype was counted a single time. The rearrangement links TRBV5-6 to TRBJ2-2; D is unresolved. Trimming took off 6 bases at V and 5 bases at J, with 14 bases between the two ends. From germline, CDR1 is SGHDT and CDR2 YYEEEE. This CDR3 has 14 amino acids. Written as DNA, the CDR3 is TGTGCCAGCACCCGAGGTCCGTCAACCGGGGAGCTGTTTTTT. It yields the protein CASTRGPSTGELFF.

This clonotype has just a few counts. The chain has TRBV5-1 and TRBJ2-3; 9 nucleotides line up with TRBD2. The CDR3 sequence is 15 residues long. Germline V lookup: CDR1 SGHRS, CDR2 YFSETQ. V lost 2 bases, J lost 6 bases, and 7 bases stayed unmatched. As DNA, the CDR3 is TGCGCCAGCAGCTTAGGAGTAGCGGGAGCGGATACGCAGTATTTT. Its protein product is CASSLGVAGADTQYF.

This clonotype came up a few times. In nucleotides, the CDR3 is TGTGCCAGCAGTTTAGTTCCAGGGGCCACGGGCGACCAATTTTACGAGCAGTACTTC. Translated: CASSLVPGATGDQFYEQYF. The V call is TRBV12-3 or TRBV12-4, the J call TRBJ2-5, with a tentative D call TRBD1 (6 bases). The DNA end is a closer match to TRBJ2-7, so the J assignment may be wrong. The length of the CDR3 is 19 residues.

The DNA of the CDR3 is TGTGCCAGCCCTACCTCGATGGATACGCAGTATTTT. Residues: CASPTSMDTQYF. The chain couples TRBV6-4 to TRBJ2-3; D call uncertain. This CDR3 has 12 amino acids. Germline values: CDR1 MRHNA, CDR2 SNTAGT. Trimming shortened V by 8 bases and J by 6 bases, and 12 bases separated the two germline ends.